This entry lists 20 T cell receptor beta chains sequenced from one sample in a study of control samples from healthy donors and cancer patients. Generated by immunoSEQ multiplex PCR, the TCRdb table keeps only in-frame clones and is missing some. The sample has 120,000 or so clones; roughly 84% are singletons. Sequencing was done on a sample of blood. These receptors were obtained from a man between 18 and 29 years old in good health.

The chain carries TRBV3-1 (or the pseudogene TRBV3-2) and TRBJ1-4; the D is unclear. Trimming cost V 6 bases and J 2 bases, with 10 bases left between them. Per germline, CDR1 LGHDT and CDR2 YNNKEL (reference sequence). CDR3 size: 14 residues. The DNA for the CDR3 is TGTGCCAGCAGTCCGGCCTTTACTAATGAAAAACTGTTTTTT. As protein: CASSPAFTNEKLFF.

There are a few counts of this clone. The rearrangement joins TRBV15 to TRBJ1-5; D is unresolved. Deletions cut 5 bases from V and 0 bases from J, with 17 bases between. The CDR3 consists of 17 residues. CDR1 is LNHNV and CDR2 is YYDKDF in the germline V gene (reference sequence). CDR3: CATSGEHPDNSNQPQHF. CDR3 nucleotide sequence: TGTGCCACCAGCGGGGAACACCCAGATAATAGCAATCAGCCCCAGCATTTT.

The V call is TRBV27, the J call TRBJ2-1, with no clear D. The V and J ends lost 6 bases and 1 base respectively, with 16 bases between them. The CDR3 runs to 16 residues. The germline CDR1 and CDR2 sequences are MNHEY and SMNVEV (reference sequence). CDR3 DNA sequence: TGTGCCAGCAGGGGCTTACTCGCTGCGTCCTACAATGAGCAGTTCTTC. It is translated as CASRGLLAASYNEQFF.

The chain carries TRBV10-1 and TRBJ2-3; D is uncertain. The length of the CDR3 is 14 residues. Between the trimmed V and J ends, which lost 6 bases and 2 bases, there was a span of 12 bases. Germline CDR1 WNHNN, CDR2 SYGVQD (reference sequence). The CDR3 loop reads CASRSGLSTDTQYF. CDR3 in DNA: TGCGCCAGCAGATCGGGCCTCTCCACAGATACGCAGTATTTT.

CDR3 residues: CASSFDRAGELFF. The CDR3 region has the DNA TGTGCCAGCAGCTTTGACAGGGCTGGGGAGCTGTTTTTT. The chain links TRBV7-2 to TRBJ2-2; 7 bases align to TRBD1. The V segment lost 3 bases and the J segment 8 bases; nucleotides outside the gene matches: 3. This CDR3 contains 13 residues. Germline V CDR1 and CDR2: SGHTA, FQGNSA.

The CDR3: CASRGLAGGLWELFF. The CDR3 DNA sequence: TGTGCCAGCCGGGGACTAGCGGGAGGACTGTGGGAGCTGTTTTTT. The chain joins TRBV21-1 to TRBJ2-2; TRBD2 was called by the table and not checked on the DNA. TRBV21-1 corresponds to a pseudogene. The CDR3 sequence is 15 residues long.

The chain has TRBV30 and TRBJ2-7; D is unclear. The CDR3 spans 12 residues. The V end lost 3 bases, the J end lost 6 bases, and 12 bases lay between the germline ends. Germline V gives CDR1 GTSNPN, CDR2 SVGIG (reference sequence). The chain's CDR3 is CAWREPKGEQYF. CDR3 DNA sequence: TGTGCCTGGAGGGAGCCAAAAGGCGAGCAGTACTTC.

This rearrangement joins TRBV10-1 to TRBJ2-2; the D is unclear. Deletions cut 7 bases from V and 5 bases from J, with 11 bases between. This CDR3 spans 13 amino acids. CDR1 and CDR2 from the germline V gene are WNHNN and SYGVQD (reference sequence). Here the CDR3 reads CASKETATGELFF. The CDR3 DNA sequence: TGCGCCAGCAAAGAAACAGCGACCGGGGAGCTGTTTTTT.

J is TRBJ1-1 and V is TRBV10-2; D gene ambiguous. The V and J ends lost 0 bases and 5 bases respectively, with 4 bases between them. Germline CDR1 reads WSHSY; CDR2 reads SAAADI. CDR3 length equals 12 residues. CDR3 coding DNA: TGCGCCAGCAGTGAGTCGGCAACTGAAGCTTTCTTT. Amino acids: CASSESATEAFF.

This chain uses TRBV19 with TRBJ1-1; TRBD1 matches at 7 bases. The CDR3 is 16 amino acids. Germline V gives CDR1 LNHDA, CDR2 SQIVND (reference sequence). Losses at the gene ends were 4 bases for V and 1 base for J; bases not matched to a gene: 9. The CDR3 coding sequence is TGTGCCAGTAGTACCCGGCGACAGGGACGGAACACTGAAGCTTTCTTT. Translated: CASSTRRQGRNTEAFF.

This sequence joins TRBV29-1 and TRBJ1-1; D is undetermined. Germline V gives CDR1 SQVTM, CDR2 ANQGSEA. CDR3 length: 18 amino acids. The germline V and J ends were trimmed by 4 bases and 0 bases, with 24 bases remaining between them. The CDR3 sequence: CSVVSPRSSLWMNTEAFF. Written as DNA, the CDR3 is TGCAGCGTTGTATCCCCACGGTCCTCTCTGTGGATGAACACTGAAGCTTTCTTT.

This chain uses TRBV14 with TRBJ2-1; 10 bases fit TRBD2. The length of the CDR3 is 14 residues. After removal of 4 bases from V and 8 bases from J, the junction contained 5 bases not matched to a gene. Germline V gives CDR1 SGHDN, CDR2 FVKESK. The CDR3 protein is CASSPSGSLDEQFF. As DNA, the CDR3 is TGTGCCAGCAGCCCTAGCGGGAGCTTAGATGAGCAGTTCTTC.

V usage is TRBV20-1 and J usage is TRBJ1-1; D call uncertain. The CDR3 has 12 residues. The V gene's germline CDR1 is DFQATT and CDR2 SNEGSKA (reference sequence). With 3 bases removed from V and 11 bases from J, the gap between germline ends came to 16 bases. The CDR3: CSASRSGPRAFF. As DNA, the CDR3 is TGCAGTGCTAGTCGGTCAGGACCCAGGGCTTTCTTT.

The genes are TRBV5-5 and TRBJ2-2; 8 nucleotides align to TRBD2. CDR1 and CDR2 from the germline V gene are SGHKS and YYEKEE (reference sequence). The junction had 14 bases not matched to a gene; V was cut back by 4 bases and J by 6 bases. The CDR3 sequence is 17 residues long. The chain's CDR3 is CASSLGIAGYGSGELFF. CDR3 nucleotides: TGTGCCAGCAGCCTCGGGATAGCGGGGTACGGGTCCGGGGAGCTGTTTTTT.

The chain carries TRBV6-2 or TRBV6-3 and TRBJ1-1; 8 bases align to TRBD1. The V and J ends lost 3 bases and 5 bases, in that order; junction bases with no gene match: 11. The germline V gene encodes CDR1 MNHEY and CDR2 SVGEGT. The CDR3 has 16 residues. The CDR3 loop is CASSYNHGTGWTEAFF. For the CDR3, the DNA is TGTGCCAGCAGTTATAATCATGGGACAGGATGGACTGAAGCTTTCTTT.

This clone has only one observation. CDR3 residues: CASFPLGGKNIQYF. Here the CDR3 DNA reads TGTGCCAGTTTTCCCCTGGGAGGCAAAAACATTCAGTACTTC. The J gene is TRBJ2-4, the V gene TRBV6-5, with D possibly TRBD2 on 6 matching bases. Germline loops: CDR1 MNHEY, CDR2 SVGAGI. V was cut by 9 bases and J by 3 bases, with 15 bases left in between. The CDR3 is 14 amino acids.

CDR3 protein: CASSPWDNEQYF. CDR3 bases: TGTGCCAGCAGCCCCTGGGACAACGAGCAGTACTTC. The chain carries TRBV5-6 and TRBJ2-7, with D possibly being TRBD1 (6 bases). This CDR3 spans 12 amino acids. V lost 4 bases to trimming and J lost 5 bases, with 10 bases between them. Germline-derived CDR1 and CDR2 are SGHDT and YYEEEE. Full variable domain (missing parts from reference TRBV5-6 and TRBJ2-7): DAGVTQSPTHLIKTRGQQVTLRCSPKSGHDTVSWYQQALGQGPQFIFQYYEEEERQRGNFPDRFSGHQFPNYSSELNVNALLLGDSALYLCASSPWDNEQYFGPGTRLTVT.

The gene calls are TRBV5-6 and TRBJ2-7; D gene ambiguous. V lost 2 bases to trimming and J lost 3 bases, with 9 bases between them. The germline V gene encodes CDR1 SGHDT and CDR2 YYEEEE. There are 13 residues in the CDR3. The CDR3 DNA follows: TGTGCCAGCAGCTTCGGCACTCACTACGAGCAGTACTTC. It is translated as CASSFGTHYEQYF.

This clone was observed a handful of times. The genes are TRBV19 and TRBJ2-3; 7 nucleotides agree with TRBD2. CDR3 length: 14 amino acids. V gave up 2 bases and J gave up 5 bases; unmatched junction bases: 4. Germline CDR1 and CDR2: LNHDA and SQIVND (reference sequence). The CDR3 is CASSIQRDQDTQYF. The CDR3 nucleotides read TGTGCCAGTAGTATACAGCGGGACCAAGATACGCAGTATTTT.

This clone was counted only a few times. For the CDR3, the DNA is TGCGCCAGCAGCCGGACCGTCAGGGACGATTCACCCCTCCACTTT. Protein product: CASSRTVRDDSPLHF. The chain uses TRBV4-3 and TRBJ1-6, with D tentatively TRBD1 (5 bases). V was pared by 4 bases and J by 8 bases, with 15 bases between. Germline-derived CDR1 and CDR2 are LGHNA and YSLEER. This CDR3 has 15 residues.